The 22 T cell receptor beta chains below were found in one sample sequenced in a study of response to subunit inactivated influenza vaccine. MiXCR was run by TCRdb on the RT-PCR reads, yielding one entry per CDR3 protein. Seen here are about 530,000 distinct CDR3 sequences, roughly 12% observed once, and the top ten hold around 9.6%. Sequenced here: PBMCs from blood, sampled on the day of vaccination. Receptors were obtained from a man between 50 and 59 years old who received an inactivated influenza vaccine.

The rearrangement joins TRBV7-9 to TRBJ2-2; a possible D gene is TRBD2 (6 bases). The CDR3 is made up of 15 amino acids. CDR1 SEHNR and CDR2 FQNEAQ come from the germline V gene (reference sequence). Trimming cost V 2 bases and J 3 bases, with 10 bases left between them. The CDR3: CASSLPGDYTGELFF. The DNA of the CDR3 is TGTGCCAGCAGCTTACCCGGGGACTACACCGGGGAGCTGTTTTTT.

There are a few counts of this clonotype. The chain recombines TRBV7-9 with TRBJ2-7; the match to TRBD2 covers 10 bases. CDR1 and CDR2 from the germline V gene are SEHNR and FQNEAQ (reference sequence). V gave up 2 bases and J gave up 5 bases; unmatched junction bases: 9. This CDR3 spans 16 amino acids. The CDR3 loop reads CASSLFALAGNHEQYF. CDR3 nucleotides: TGTGCCAGCAGCTTATTTGCACTAGCGGGGAATCACGAGCAGTACTTC.

This chain links TRBV7-6 with TRBJ2-7; 9 bases agree with TRBD1. V gave up 4 bases and J gave up 3 bases; unmatched junction bases: 10. This CDR3 has 16 amino acids. The germline CDR1 and CDR2 sequences are SGHVS and FNYEAQ. For the CDR3, the DNA is TGTGCCAGCAGCTACCGAGGACAGGGGAGATTCTACGAGCAGTACTTC. It yields the protein CASSYRGQGRFYEQYF.

The chain is built from TRBV20-1 and TRBJ2-5; maybe TRBD1 (6 bases). V was shortened by 2 bases and J by 5 bases, with 12 bases between the two germline ends. CDR3 length: 13 amino acids. The V gene's germline CDR1 is DFQATT and CDR2 SNEGSKA (reference sequence). The CDR3 reads CSARRQASETQYF. The CDR3 bases are TGCAGTGCTAGACGACAGGCGTCGGAGACCCAGTACTTC.

The chain uses TRBV20-1 and TRBJ1-1; perhaps TRBD1 as D (5 bases). CDR3 length: 16 amino acids. The germline gives CDR1 DFQATT, CDR2 SNEGSKA (reference sequence). V lost 4 bases and J lost 0, with 18 bases in between. The CDR3: CSATKRQSAMNTEAFF. CDR3 DNA sequence: TGCAGTGCTACAAAAAGACAGTCGGCTATGAACACTGAAGCTTTCTTT.

The V and J genes are TRBV12-3 or TRBV12-4 and TRBJ2-7; D may be TRBD1 (5 bases). V was clipped by 5 bases and J by 2 bases, with 7 bases between them. The CDR3 has 12 amino acids. The chain's CDR3 is CASSRQTYEQYF. CDR3 sequence (DNA): TGTGCCAGCAGTCGACAGACCTACGAGCAGTACTTC.

The table lists this clonotype with a few counts. The rearrangement joins TRBV5-1 to TRBJ2-2, with D possibly TRBD1 on 6 matching bases. Per the germline V gene, CDR1 is SGHRS and CDR2 is YFSETQ. The CDR3 totals 16 residues. V lost 4 bases and J lost 1, with 14 bases in between. The CDR3 DNA is TGCGCCAGCAGCCCGGGACATTCCGGGAACACCGGGGAGCTGTTTTTT. This sequence encodes CASSPGHSGNTGELFF.

In its sample, this clonotype was seen many times. V is TRBV5-1 and J is TRBJ2-1; no clear D gene. Germline CDR1 SGHRS, CDR2 YFSETQ. The CDR3 is 13 residues long. Between the trimmed V and J ends, which lost 0 bases and 4 bases, there was a span of 5 bases. CDR3 loop: CASSLAPYNEQFF. In DNA form, the CDR3 reads TGCGCCAGCAGCTTGGCTCCTTACAATGAGCAGTTCTTC.

This chain links TRBV15 with TRBJ1-2; unclear D gene. Trimming left V 0 bases short and J 8 bases short, with 16 bases between. CDR3 length: 15 amino acids. CDR1 and CDR2 from the germline V gene are LNHNV and YYDKDF (reference sequence). CDR3 nucleotide sequence: TGTGCCACCAGCAGAGATTTTGTGGCCGACTCGGGCTACACCTTC. This gives the protein CATSRDFVADSGYTF. The full variable domain, rest sourced from reference TRBV15 and TRBJ1-2, is DAMVIQNPRYQVTQFGKPVTLSCSQTLNHNVMYWYQQKSSQAPKLLFHYYDKDFNNEADTPDNFQSRRPNTSFCFLDIRSPGLGDTAMYLCATSRDFVADSGYTFGSGTRLTVV.

The chain couples TRBV5-1 to TRBJ2-5, with 8 bases fitting TRBD2. The CDR3 is 14 residues long. In germline, CDR1 is SGHRS, CDR2 YFSETQ. With V trimmed by 1 base and J by 5 bases, 4 bases remained unmatched. Here the CDR3 DNA reads TGCGCCAGCAGCTTGAGCGGGAGTCCGGAGACCCAGTACTTC. This sequence encodes CASSLSGSPETQYF.

This clonotype was counted only a few times. The rearrangement uses TRBV7-2 and TRBJ2-7; the D gene is possibly TRBD2 (5 bases). This CDR3 has 13 residues. V shed 4 bases and J shed 3 bases, with 10 bases lying between them. Germline V lookup: CDR1 SGHTA, CDR2 FQGNSA. The CDR3 spells CASSYRDHYEQYF. CDR3 DNA: TGTGCCAGCAGCTACCGGGATCACTACGAGCAGTACTTC. Full variable domain (outside the CDR3, taken from reference TRBV7-2 and TRBJ2-7): GAGVSQSPSNKVTEKGKDVELRCDPISGHTALYWYRQSLGQGLEFLIYFQGNSAPDKSGLPSDRFSAERTGGSVSTLTIQRTQQEDSAVYLCASSYRDHYEQYFGPGTRLTVT.

The chain carries TRBV24-1 and TRBJ2-1, with D uncertain. Germline V lookup: CDR1 KGHDR, CDR2 SFDVKD. The length of the CDR3 is 15 residues. V gave up 2 bases and J gave up 8 bases, with 15 bases separating them. CDR3 bases: TGTGCCACCAGTGATTACGTCGGTCGGAGTTATGAGCAGTTCTTC. Translating gives CATSDYVGRSYEQFF.

The V call is TRBV12-3 or TRBV12-4, the J call TRBJ2-2; possibly TRBD2 for D (7 bases). The CDR3 is 15 residues long. Trimming cost V 7 bases and J 4 bases, with 16 bases left between them. The CDR3 DNA is TGTGCCAGCACCCTTTTGGGGGGGGCCACCGGGGAGCTGTTTTTT. Protein: CASTLLGGATGELFF.

This clonotype has ten or more counts. The chain employs TRBV12-3 or TRBV12-4 and TRBJ2-7; D might be TRBD2 (7 bases). With 4 bases removed from V and 5 bases from J, the gap between germline ends came to 15 bases. The CDR3 totals 14 residues. The CDR3 region has the DNA TGTGCCAGCAGTTATTTCACGGGGGGCAACGAGCAGTACTTC. Translating it yields CASSYFTGGNEQYF.

This clonotype showed up just a few times. The chain couples TRBV7-2 to TRBJ2-5; possible D gene TRBD1, 5 bases. The ends were cut back, 1 base at V and 10 bases at J, with 16 bases in the middle. CDR3 size: 14 residues. Germline CDR1 and CDR2: SGHTA and FQGNSA. The CDR3: CASSLGLAGWNQYF. The CDR3 nucleotides are TGTGCCAGCAGCTTAGGGTTGGCAGGGTGGAACCAGTACTTC.

This clonotype has a handful of counts. The rearrangement links TRBV15 to TRBJ1-3, with 7 positions matching TRBD1. The CDR3 length is 13 residues. The trim removed 0 bases at V and 9 bases at J, leaving 2 bases unmatched. The germline CDR1 and CDR2 sequences are LNHNV and YYDKDF (reference sequence). CDR3 sequence: CATSRDRGGTIYF. For the CDR3, the DNA is TGTGCCACCAGCAGAGACAGGGGGGGCACCATATATTTT.

This clonotype showed up many times. Here the CDR3 reads CASSQEFSGAYNEQFF. CDR3 nucleotide sequence: TGTGCCAGCAGCCAAGAGTTTAGCGGGGCCTACAATGAGCAGTTCTTC. The chain recombines TRBV4-2 with TRBJ2-1, with 8 bases matching TRBD2. V shed 0 bases and J 2 bases; nucleotides not matched to a gene: 3. Looked up from germline, CDR1 is LGHNA and CDR2 is YNFKEQ. The CDR3 has 16 amino acids.

This clonotype was seen a handful of times. This chain joins TRBV20-1 and TRBJ2-2; D is perhaps TRBD2 (5 bases). The CDR3 loop spans 12 amino acids. Trimming stripped 3 bases from V and 6 bases from J, with 8 bases between. Germline V gene sequence: CDR1 DFQATT, CDR2 SNEGSKA (reference sequence). The CDR3 spells CSASTDSGELFF. The DNA for the CDR3 is TGCAGTGCTAGTACGGACTCCGGGGAGCTGTTTTTT.

Many counts were recorded for this clonotype. V usage is TRBV25-1 and J usage is TRBJ2-1; 7 positions agree with TRBD2. Trimming took 4 bases from V and 4 from J; bases not matched to a gene: 4. Germline V gene lookup returns CDR1 MGHDK and CDR2 SYGVNS. This CDR3 comprises 14 residues. The CDR3 DNA reads as TGTGCCAGCAGTGGTGCGGGGGTATACAATGAGCAGTTCTTC. Translated, it gives CASSGAGVYNEQFF.

The chain combines TRBV7-2 with TRBJ1-5; D might be TRBD1 (6 bases). Germline assignment: CDR1 SGHTA and CDR2 FQGNSA. This CDR3 is built from 13 residues. V was pared by 5 bases and J by 6 bases, with 11 bases between. The CDR3 here is CASSTQGFQPQHF. CDR3 nucleotide sequence: TGTGCCAGCAGCACACAGGGTTTTCAGCCCCAGCATTTT. Full variable domain (remainder filled in from reference TRBV7-2 and TRBJ1-5): GAGVSQSPSNKVTEKGKDVELRCDPISGHTALYWYRQSLGQGLEFLIYFQGNSAPDKSGLPSDRFSAERTGGSVSTLTIQRTQQEDSAVYLCASSTQGFQPQHFGDGTRLSIL.

V is TRBV28 and J is TRBJ1-2, with 11 bases identical to TRBD1. Germline lookup yields CDR1 MDHEN and CDR2 SYDVKM. The trim removed 7 bases at V and 4 bases at J, leaving 11 bases unmatched. This CDR3 is 16 amino acids long. CDR3 bases: TGTGCCAGCACAAAAGCCGGGACAGGGGGTTTCTATGGCTACACCTTC. Protein: CASTKAGTGGFYGYTF.

The CDR3 loop reads CASSPHFNTGELFF. The CDR3 region has the DNA TGTGCCAGCAGCCCACATTTCAACACCGGGGAGCTGTTTTTT. The chain links TRBV7-2 to TRBJ2-2; no firm D call. CDR1 SGHTA and CDR2 FQGNSA come from the germline V gene. CDR3 length equals 14 residues. The V end lost 5 bases, the J end lost 2 bases, and 9 bases lay between the germline ends.